Listed here are 3 T cell receptor beta chains from one sample, sequenced in a study of brain T cells in children with intractable seizures. The assay was immunoSEQ multiplex PCR, and TCRdb's table has in-frame clones only and misses some. The table records about 340,000 clones, nearly 95% of them present only once. Time point here: blood from clinic visit 5 months post-surgery; TSC patient then seizure free. The specimen comprised peripheral blood, sampled more than 4 months after surgery. The receptors derive from a boy under two years old with tuberous sclerosis and intractable seizures.

This chain joins TRBV27 and TRBJ2-3; 14 positions match TRBD2. The CDR3 runs 17 residues. J gave up 2 bases and V 4 bases, and 5 bases lay outside the gene matches. CDR1 is MNHEY, CDR2 SMNVEV, per germline (reference sequence). The CDR3 bases are TGTGCCAGCAGTTACCCGGGACTAGCGGGGGTCACAGATACGCAGTATTTT. Encoded protein: CASSYPGLAGVTDTQYF.

CDR3 sequence reads: CASSRRFRGSNQPQHF. In DNA, the CDR3 is TGTGCCAGCAGCCGAAGATTCCGGGGTAGCAATCAGCCCCAGCATTTT. The chain carries TRBV9 and TRBJ1-5, with D unresolved. The CDR3 covers 16 residues. Germline CDR1 and CDR2: SGDLS and YYNGEE. The V and J ends lost 4 bases and 0 bases respectively, with 14 bases between them. The full variable domain, with the rest looked up from reference TRBV9 and TRBJ1-5, is DSGVTQTPKHLITATGQRVTLRCSPRSGDLSVYWYQQSLDQGLQFLIQYYNGEERAKGNILERFSAQQFPDLHSELNLSSLELGDSALYFCASSRRFRGSNQPQHFGDGTRLSIL.

The V gene is TRBV30, the J gene TRBJ1-2, with TRBD1 matching over 9 bases. CDR1 is GTSNPN, CDR2 SVGIG, per germline (reference sequence). This CDR3 is 17 amino acids long. J gave up 4 bases and V 3 bases, and 15 bases lay outside the gene matches. The CDR3 DNA reads TGTGCCTGGAGCGTCGGACAGGGGTTAGGCCCGGGCTATGGCTACACCTTC. Residues: CAWSVGQGLGPGYGYTF.